A few counts support the clone carrying this TCR beta chain. Here immunoSEQ multiplex PCR was the method, and the copy in TCRdb shows in-frame clones only, minus some. In the table there are more than 85,000 clones, roughly 92% of which are singletons. The data stem from a study of blood T cell repertoires in COVID-19. V gave up 0 bases and J gave up 8 bases; unmatched junction bases: 3. The length of the CDR3 is 15 residues. Germline V lookup: CDR1 SGHRS, CDR2 YFSETQ. The rearrangement joins TRBV5-1 to TRBJ1-4; TRBD1 matches at 11 bases. Sequencing was performed on peripheral blood. The clonotype originates from a woman in her forties or fifties with COVID-19, enrolled during active disease. The CDR3 DNA is TGCGCCAGCAGCTTGGGGACAGGGGGCCTAGAAAAACTGTTTTTT. Protein: CASSLGTGGLEKLFF.